The source of this TCR beta chain is a study of early T cells in non-severe SARS-CoV-2 infection. Across the study: Chains were not paired, and sequencing was done on bulk RNA from unsorted whole blood. General study points: VDJdb matching, biased toward anti-spike CD8 responses, missed private and CD4 specificities.

This clonotype was picked up a small number of times. The antigen remains unidentified. The germline gives CDR1 KGHSH, CDR2 LQKENI. V gave up 6 bases and J gave up 5 bases, with 13 bases separating them. The CDR3 contains 13 residues. Unique molecular identifiers were affixed to single, distinct cDNA molecules. TCRdb re-called the 5' RACE reads through MiXCR, storing one row per CDR3 protein. The sample has some 35,000 distinct CDR3 sequences; less than 8% are singletons. This chain joins TRBV18 and TRBJ2-5; D is unresolved. The sample here was whole blood, taken at baseline. This clonotype originated in an adult who was a healthcare worker with PCR-confirmed SARS-CoV-2 infection or an uninfected control (not recorded which). The CDR3 DNA is TGTGCCAGCTCCCCCAGAAGTGTTGAGACCCAGTACTTC. Its translation: CASSPRSVETQYF.